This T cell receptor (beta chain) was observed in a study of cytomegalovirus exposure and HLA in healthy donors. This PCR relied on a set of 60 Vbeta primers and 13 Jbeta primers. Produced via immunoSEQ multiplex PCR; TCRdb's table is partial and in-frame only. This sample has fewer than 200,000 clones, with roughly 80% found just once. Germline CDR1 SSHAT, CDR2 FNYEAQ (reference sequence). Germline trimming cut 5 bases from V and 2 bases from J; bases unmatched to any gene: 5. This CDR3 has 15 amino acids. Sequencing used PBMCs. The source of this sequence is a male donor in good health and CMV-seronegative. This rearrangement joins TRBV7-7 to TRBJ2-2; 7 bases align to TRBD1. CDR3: CASSPTGSNTGELFF. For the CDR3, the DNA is TGTGCCAGCAGCCCGACAGGGTCTAACACCGGGGAGCTGTTTTTT. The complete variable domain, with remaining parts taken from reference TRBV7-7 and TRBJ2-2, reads GAGVSQSPRYKVTKRGQDVTLRCDPISSHATLYWYQQALGQGPEFLTYFNYEAQPDKSGLPSDRFSAERPEGSISTLTIQRTEQRDSAMYRCASSPTGSNTGELFFGEGSRLTVL.